This T cell receptor beta chain is drawn from a study of T cell changes during pregnancy in multiple sclerosis. Profiled with immunoSEQ multiplex PCR; TCRdb holds only in-frame clones, not every one. The table shows over 50,000 clones, with approximately 90% occurring only once. Per the germline V gene, CDR1 is SGHDN and CDR2 is FVKESK. The CDR3 contains 13 residues. V shed 8 bases and J 1 base; nucleotides not matched to a gene: 3. The source was peripheral blood, collected in the first trimester of pregnancy. The TCR was taken from a female donor with multiple sclerosis, enrolled in a pregnancy study. The chain uses TRBV14 and TRBJ1-1; TRBD1 matches 8 bases. The CDR3 DNA sequence: TGTGCCAGCTCTACAGGGGGGAACACTGAAGCTTTCTTT. Translation: CASSTGGNTEAFF.